Below, 28 T cell receptor beta chains from the same sample are listed, as sequenced in a study of radiation and T cells in renal cell carcinoma. Measured with immunoSEQ multiplex PCR; TCRdb has only the in-frame clones, and not every one. The table has 70,000 to 100,000 clones, about 79% seen once. Sample time point: baseline pretreatment blood. Treatment defined: 15 Gy SBRT to primary tumor, nephrectomy 4 weeks later. The material was blood, obtained from a patient whose treatment included radiotherapy and nephrectomy. Receptors originate from a man between 60 and 75 years old with renal cell carcinoma.

The chain combines TRBV7-9 with TRBJ2-7; weak D call: TRBD2 (5 bases). The germline gives CDR1 SEHNR, CDR2 FQNEAQ (reference sequence). The ends were cut back, 7 bases at V and 0 bases at J, with 13 bases in the middle. CDR3 length: 14 amino acids. CDR3 residues: CASNSWESSYEQYF. CDR3 bases: TGTGCCAGCAATTCCTGGGAGAGCTCCTACGAGCAGTACTTC.

The V and J genes are TRBV27 and TRBJ2-7; D uncertain. Trimming took off 2 bases at V and 1 base at J, with 9 bases between the two ends. Germline CDR1 and CDR2: MNHEY and SMNVEV (reference sequence). This CDR3 region has 14 residues. Written as DNA, the CDR3 is TGTGCCAGCAGTTTAAGAATCGGGTCCTACGAGCAGTACTTC. The encoded protein is CASSLRIGSYEQYF.

The chain has TRBV7-3 and TRBJ2-7, with TRBD1 matching over 9 bases. The CDR3 spans 14 residues. Unmatched junction bases numbered 3, after V lost 4 bases and J lost 2 bases. Germline values: CDR1 SGHTA, CDR2 FQGTGA. This CDR3 is CASSSTGGAYEQYF. In DNA form, the CDR3 reads TGTGCCAGCAGCTCCACAGGGGGCGCCTACGAGCAGTACTTC.

J is TRBJ2-2 and V is TRBV7-2; 10 bases match TRBD2. The CDR3 is made up of 16 amino acids. V shed 3 bases, J shed 4 bases, and the junction held 5 bases outside the gene matches. The germline V gene has CDR1 SGHTA and CDR2 FQGNSA. This CDR3 is CASSFLPSGGTGELFF. The CDR3 bases are TGTGCCAGCAGCTTTTTGCCTAGCGGGGGCACCGGGGAGCTGTTTTTT.

This clone came up once. This chain connects TRBV15 to TRBJ1-1; no reliable D call. The CDR3 spans 18 residues. V lost 0 bases to trimming and J lost 3 bases, with 20 bases between them. The germline V gene has CDR1 LNHNV and CDR2 YYDKDF (reference sequence). CDR3 DNA sequence: TGTGCCACCAGCAGAGATCTTCCTGGGGAGGTTTTTGACACTGAAGCTTTCTTT. This encodes CATSRDLPGEVFDTEAFF.

The chain combines TRBV29-1 with TRBJ2-1, with 8 positions matching TRBD1. The germline gives CDR1 SQVTM, CDR2 ANQGSEA. The J segment lost 6 bases and the V segment lost 4 bases, leaving 5 bases of the junction unmatched. The CDR3 sequence is 13 residues long. The CDR3 DNA is TGCAGCGTTGGGACAGGGATTAGCAATGAGCAGTTCTTC. It translates to CSVGTGISNEQFF.

The chain is built from TRBV5-1 and TRBJ1-5; the D is unclear. Germline V gives CDR1 SGHRS, CDR2 YFSETQ. This CDR3 has 14 residues. The V end was cut by 4 bases, the J end by 5 bases, with 13 bases between. Here the CDR3 reads CASSDGRDDQPQHF. CDR3 coding DNA: TGCGCCAGCAGCGACGGTCGTGACGATCAGCCCCAGCATTTT.

The V call is TRBV5-1, the J call TRBJ2-1; D unclear. Germline V CDR1 and CDR2: SGHRS, YFSETQ. The V end lost 1 base, the J end lost 6 bases, and 11 bases lay between the germline ends. The CDR3 has 14 amino acids. This CDR3 is CASSLRMVGNEQFF. The CDR3 bases are TGCGCCAGCAGCTTGAGGATGGTAGGCAATGAGCAGTTCTTC.

The rearrangement uses TRBV27 and TRBJ1-1; tentatively, D is TRBD1 (5 bases). Looked up from germline, CDR1 is MNHEY and CDR2 is SMNVEV (reference sequence). Trimming stripped 5 bases from V and 1 base from J, with 14 bases between. CDR3 length: 15 amino acids. The CDR3, as DNA: TGTGCCAGCAGTCCATTTGGGGGTCGGAACACTGAAGCTTTCTTT. This encodes CASSPFGGRNTEAFF.

This sequence joins TRBV5-1 and TRBJ1-2, with 8 positions matching TRBD1. V gave up 5 bases and J gave up 2 bases; unmatched junction bases: 2. CDR3 length equals 13 residues. Germline CDR1 and CDR2: SGHRS and YFSETQ. This CDR3 reads CASSRDRNYGYTF. CDR3 in DNA: TGCGCCAGCAGTCGGGACAGGAACTATGGCTACACCTTC.

This chain joins TRBV5-1 and TRBJ2-1; 8 bases align to TRBD2. Germline CDR1 and CDR2: SGHRS and YFSETQ. The CDR3 has 14 residues. J gave up 6 bases and V 1 base, and 3 bases lay outside the gene matches. The DNA of the CDR3 is TGCGCCAGCAGCTTGTTGGGACTAGGCAATGAGCAGTTCTTC. The encoded protein is CASSLLGLGNEQFF. Full variable domain (rest looked up from reference TRBV5-1 and TRBJ2-1): KAGVTQTPRYLIKTRGQQVTLSCSPISGHRSVSWYQQTPGQGLQFLFEYFSETQRNKGNFPGRFSGRQFSNSRSEMNVSTLELGDSALYLCASSLLGLGNEQFFGPGTRLTVL.

DNA of the CDR3: TGTGCCATCAGGGGGACCTCTCTCGGGTCAGATACGCAGTATTTT. Its protein product is CAIRGTSLGSDTQYF. V gene TRBV10-3 combines with J gene TRBJ2-3; perhaps D is TRBD1 or TRBD2 (5 bases each). The CDR3 extends over 15 amino acids. Germline V gives CDR1 ENHRY, CDR2 SYGVKD. V was shortened by 6 bases and J by 4 bases, with 17 bases between the two germline ends.

The J gene is TRBJ1-2, the V gene TRBV5-1; 9 bases match TRBD1. V trimming: 5 bases; J trimming: 1 base; junction bases outside the gene matches: 6. The germline gives CDR1 SGHRS, CDR2 YFSETQ. The CDR3 consists of 15 residues. This CDR3 reads CASRPGTGNNYGYTF. Written as DNA, the CDR3 is TGCGCCAGCAGACCCGGGACAGGGAATAACTATGGCTACACCTTC. The whole variable domain, remainder taken from reference TRBV5-1 and TRBJ1-2, is KAGVTQTPRYLIKTRGQQVTLSCSPISGHRSVSWYQQTPGQGLQFLFEYFSETQRNKGNFPGRFSGRQFSNSRSEMNVSTLELGDSALYLCASRPGTGNNYGYTFGSGTRLTVV.

This chain links TRBV30 with TRBJ2-5; no definite D call. Germline V gives CDR1 GTSNPN, CDR2 SVGIG (reference sequence). This CDR3 is built from 14 residues. The V end was cut by 0 bases, the J end by 2 bases, with 10 bases between. CDR3 nucleotide sequence: TGTGCCTGGAGTGTGGACGGAGTTCAAGAGACCCAGTACTTC. The encoded protein is CAWSVDGVQETQYF.

The chain recombines TRBV5-1 with TRBJ2-1, with 8 positions matching TRBD2. Trimming cost V 10 bases and J 0 bases; bases outside gene matches: 21. The germline CDR1 and CDR2 sequences are SGHRS and YFSETQ. The CDR3 has 19 residues. DNA for the CDR3: TGCGCCTGCAACGAGGCCGGGACTAGATCGATTAGCTCCTACAATGAGCAGTTCTTC. It is translated as CACNEAGTRSISSYNEQFF.

CDR3 in DNA: TGTGCCAGCAGCCAACAAAGTGGAACTAATGAAAAACTGTTTTTT. Protein product: CASSQQSGTNEKLFF. The rearrangement links TRBV4-2 to TRBJ1-4; D call uncertain. Trimming removed 2 bases from V and 1 base from J, with 8 bases in between. Germline CDR1 and CDR2: LGHNA and YNFKEQ. The CDR3 has 15 residues.

This clone was detected only once. The genes are TRBV6-5 and TRBJ1-1; D might be TRBD1 (5 bases). Deletions cut 8 bases from V and 4 bases from J, with 17 bases between. CDR1 is MNHEY and CDR2 is SVGAGI in the germline V gene. The CDR3 covers 14 residues. The CDR3 DNA sequence: TGTGCCAGCTACAATCGCAGGAGGGGCACTGAAGCTTTCTTT. Protein product: CASYNRRRGTEAFF.

This clone was detected once. The chain employs TRBV28 and TRBJ1-2; the match to TRBD1 covers 8 bases. CDR1 and CDR2 from the germline V gene are MDHEN and SYDVKM. Trimming took 7 bases from V and 5 from J; bases not matched to a gene: 9. The length of the CDR3 is 14 residues. The CDR3: CASTRTGTGYGYTF. The DNA for the CDR3 is TGTGCCAGCACCCGAACCGGGACAGGATATGGCTACACCTTC.

This sequence joins TRBV5-4 and TRBJ2-2; 14 bases fit TRBD2. The germline CDR1 and CDR2 sequences are SGHNT and YYREEE (reference sequence). Losses at the gene ends were 4 bases for V and 6 bases for J; bases not matched to a gene: 5. This CDR3 comprises 16 residues. CDR3 DNA: TGTGCCAGCAGCGGAACGACTAGCGGGAGGGCCGGGGAGCTGTTTTTT. Its protein is CASSGTTSGRAGELFF. Together with reference TRBV5-4 and TRBJ2-2, the CDR3 gives the full variable domain: ETGVTQSPTHLIKTRGQQVTLRCSSQSGHNTVSWYQQALGQGPQFIFQYYREEENGRGNFPPRFSGLQFPNYSSELNVNALELDDSALYLCASSGTTSGRAGELFFGEGSRLTVL.

The chain employs TRBV7-6 and TRBJ2-7, with 7 bases lining up with TRBD2. CDR1 and CDR2 from the germline V gene are SGHVS and FNYEAQ. CDR3 length: 17 residues. With V trimmed by 1 base and J by 3 bases, 12 bases remained unmatched. Written as DNA, the CDR3 is TGTGCCAGCAGCTTAGAGGGTTGGGGAGCGGGACGCTACGAGCAGTACTTC. Protein sequence: CASSLEGWGAGRYEQYF.

This clone has only a few counts. The chain recombines TRBV7-3 with TRBJ1-1; 7 positions match TRBD1. The germline CDR1 and CDR2 sequences are SGHTA and FQGTGA. The V gene end was trimmed by 1 base and the J gene end by 4 bases; junction bases not matched to a gene: 0. The length of the CDR3 is 13 residues. CDR3 sequence: CASSLRQGTEAFF. The CDR3 DNA reads as TGTGCCAGCAGCTTAAGACAGGGCACTGAAGCTTTCTTT.

The V and J genes are TRBV27 and TRBJ2-7; D is tentatively TRBD1 or TRBD2 (5 bases each). The V end lost 2 bases, the J end lost 5 bases, and 16 bases lay between the germline ends. This CDR3 region has 15 residues. Germline CDR1 and CDR2: MNHEY and SMNVEV (reference sequence). The CDR3 DNA is TGTGCCAGCAGTTTAAATGGGGGATTTAGCCACGAGCAGTACTTC. This sequence encodes CASSLNGGFSHEQYF.

The chain links TRBV5-5 to TRBJ2-2; 7 bases map to TRBD1. V trimming: 4 bases; J trimming: 6 bases; junction bases outside the gene matches: 9. Germline V gene lookup returns CDR1 SGHKS and CDR2 YYEKEE (reference sequence). The CDR3 contains 15 residues. DNA of the CDR3: TGTGCCAGCAGCCCCCGACAGGGTTTTTCCGGGGAGCTGTTTTTT. This codes for CASSPRQGFSGELFF. The full variable domain, its missing parts supplied by reference TRBV5-5 and TRBJ2-2, is DAGVTQSPTHLIKTRGQQVTLRCSPISGHKSVSWYQQVLGQGPQFIFQYYEKEERGRGNFPDRFSARQFPNYSSELNVNALLLGDSALYLCASSPRQGFSGELFFGEGSRLTVL.

The chain recombines TRBV10-1 with TRBJ2-7; D call uncertain. The CDR3 is 12 amino acids. Germline V lookup: CDR1 WNHNN, CDR2 SYGVQD (reference sequence). V was pared by 2 bases and J by 8 bases, with 10 bases between. As DNA, the CDR3 is TGCGCCAGCAGTGAGGACCGGTATCAGCAGTACTTC. Translated, it gives CASSEDRYQQYF.

This clone is judged medium-sized. This sequence joins TRBV9 and TRBJ2-7; unclear D gene. Germline CDR1 SGDLS, CDR2 YYNGEE. The CDR3 runs 13 residues. Trimming left V 0 bases short and J 3 bases short, with 7 bases between. In DNA form, the CDR3 reads TGTGCCAGCAGCGTAGAAGCCCACTACGAGCAGTACTTC. The encoded protein is CASSVEAHYEQYF. The full variable domain, in which reference TRBV9 and TRBJ2-7 provide the parts outside the CDR3, is DSGVTQTPKHLITATGQRVTLRCSPRSGDLSVYWYQQSLDQGLQFLIQYYNGEERAKGNILERFSAQQFPDLHSELNLSSLELGDSALYFCASSVEAHYEQYFGPGTRLTVT.

The chain employs TRBV18 and TRBJ2-1; a weak D match, TRBD1 (5 bases). V dropped 6 bases and J dropped 3 bases, with 9 bases sitting between them. The CDR3 runs to 13 residues. The germline V gene encodes CDR1 KGHSH and CDR2 LQKENI. This CDR3 reads CASSTDSYNEQFF. CDR3 in DNA: TGTGCCAGCTCGACAGACAGCTACAATGAGCAGTTCTTC. Combining the CDR3 with reference TRBV18 and TRBJ2-1 gives the whole variable domain NAGVMQNPRHLVRRRGQEARLRCSPMKGHSHVYWYRQLPEEGLKFMVYLQKENIIDESGMPKERFSAEFPKEGPSILRIQQVVRGDSAAYFCASSTDSYNEQFFGPGTRLTVL.

Only a few counts were recorded for this clone. The chain recombines TRBV6-5 with TRBJ1-2; TRBD1 matches at 8 bases. This CDR3 is built from 13 residues. CDR1 is MNHEY, CDR2 SVGAGI, per germline. The ends lost 6 bases at V and 4 bases at J; junction bases unmatched: 4. CDR3 DNA: TGTGCCAGCAGCCGACAGGGGTCCTATGGCTACACCTTC. Protein: CASSRQGSYGYTF.

The chain employs TRBV28 and TRBJ2-7; the match to TRBD1 covers 8 bases. With 6 bases clipped from V and 7 bases from J, the junction kept 14 bases outside the gene matches. CDR1 and CDR2 from the germline V gene are MDHEN and SYDVKM. This CDR3 has 15 amino acids. CDR3 amino acids: CASSTSQGASLEQYF. CDR3 in DNA: TGTGCCAGCAGCACCTCCCAGGGGGCTTCATTGGAGCAGTACTTC.